The clone carrying this T cell receptor (beta chain) was found a few times. Its target is not known. The sample is drawn from a study of vaccination and CD4 T cells after COVID-19. For the study at large: Collection of post-vaccine samples followed dose two by a median around 72 days, spanning a range of 14 to 241. Researchers treated cells with overlapping spike peptides taken from SARS-CoV-2, HCoV-NL63, HCoV-OC43 and HCoV-229E.

Treatment denoted: approximately 11-day PBMC culture with coronavirus spike peptide pools or control peptides (ViraFEST assay). Before TCRs were sequenced, ViraFEST expanded antigen-specific T cells with peptide pools. The study sequenced cultured CD4+ T cell DNA using the Oncomine TCR Beta short-read assay. MiXCR, run by TCRdb on the PCR reads, gives a single entry per CDR3 protein. The sample has under 4,500 distinct CDR3 sequences; around 32% are singletons. V dropped 1 base and J dropped 5 bases, with 14 bases sitting between them. Germline CDR1 reads DFQATT; CDR2 reads SNEGSKA (reference sequence). This CDR3 region has 14 residues.

The sample taken for sequencing was CD4+ T cells from blood, cultured in vitro. The clonotype originates from a human donor who had recovered from COVID-19. The chain uses TRBV20-1 and TRBJ1-1, with D possibly being TRBD1 (6 bases). Here the CDR3 DNA reads TGCAGTGCTAGAGCATGGGGGGCAAAGACTGAAGCTTTCTTT. Protein: CSARAWGAKTEAFF.